One and the same sample provided the 31 T cell receptor beta chains below, sequenced in a study of blood T cell repertoires in COVID-19. Sequencing was performed with immunoSEQ multiplex PCR; in TCRdb, only in-frame clones are kept and a portion is missing. Of roughly 86,000 clones in the sample, 90% to 95% were seen once. The material sequenced was peripheral blood. These receptors originate from a woman between 45 and 60 years old in a cohort sampled during active COVID-19.

The gene calls are TRBV12-3 or TRBV12-4 and TRBJ2-3, with TRBD1 as a possible D gene (5 bases). The CDR3 is 13 amino acids. V was cut by 8 bases and J by 1 base, with 10 bases left in between. Written as DNA, the CDR3 is TGTGCCAGCGGATGGGGCCGCACAGATACGCAGTATTTT. It codes for CASGWGRTDTQYF.

The chain is built from TRBV27 and TRBJ1-2; 8 nucleotides align to TRBD1. Unmatched junction bases numbered 9, after V lost 6 bases and J lost 3 bases. The CDR3 is 15 residues long. Germline V gene lookup returns CDR1 MNHEY and CDR2 SMNVEV (reference sequence). Here the CDR3 reads CASRSTGGAYYGYTF. For the CDR3, the DNA is TGTGCCAGCAGAAGCACAGGGGGGGCTTACTATGGCTACACCTTC.

V is TRBV4-1 and J is TRBJ1-3; possible D gene TRBD1, 5 bases. The V end lost 1 base, the J end lost 2 bases, and 21 bases lay between the germline ends. The CDR3 covers 19 residues. Per germline, CDR1 MGHRA and CDR2 YSYEKL. The CDR3 DNA reads as TGCGCCAGCAGCCAAGGTCCCACGGGGCAGGGACTCGCTGGAAACACCATATATTTT. Amino acid sequence: CASSQGPTGQGLAGNTIYF.

The chain uses TRBV29-1 and TRBJ2-1; TRBD1 matches at 8 bases. Germline loops: CDR1 SQVTM, CDR2 ANQGSEA. This CDR3 is 11 amino acids long. V lost 7 bases, J lost 7 bases, and 3 bases stayed unmatched. The CDR3 sequence is CSADRGNEQFF. In DNA, the CDR3 is TGCAGCGCAGACAGGGGTAATGAGCAGTTCTTC.

V usage is TRBV29-1 and J usage is TRBJ1-1; D is ambiguous. This CDR3 has 12 residues. The germline gives CDR1 SQVTM, CDR2 ANQGSEA. Trimming pared 5 bases from V and 4 bases from J, leaving 11 bases between. The CDR3 loop reads CSVRQALTEAFF. The CDR3 nucleotides read TGCAGCGTTCGCCAGGCCCTCACTGAAGCTTTCTTT.

The chain couples TRBV6-2 or TRBV6-3 to TRBJ1-6; possible D gene TRBD1, 5 bases. CDR3 length: 15 amino acids. In germline, CDR1 is MNHEY, CDR2 SVGEGT. The germline V and J ends were trimmed by 0 bases and 7 bases, with 10 bases remaining between them. The CDR3 DNA sequence: TGTGCCAGCAGTTACTCCCGAACAGGAAATTCACCCCTCCACTTT. Encoded protein: CASSYSRTGNSPLHF.

The chain links TRBV6-5 to TRBJ1-4; D is undetermined. The CDR3 is made up of 14 amino acids. V dropped 5 bases and J dropped 0 bases, with 7 bases sitting between them. CDR1 MNHEY and CDR2 SVGAGI come from the germline V gene. The CDR3 DNA sequence: TGTGCCAGCAGTCTGGACTCAACTAATGAAAAACTGTTTTTT. It translates to CASSLDSTNEKLFF.

V usage is TRBV11-2 and J usage is TRBJ2-2; 13 bases match TRBD2. The length of the CDR3 is 17 residues. Germline assignment: CDR1 SGHAT and CDR2 FQNNGV. V shed 4 bases and J 1 base; nucleotides not matched to a gene: 3. The CDR3 is CASSYGTSGVNTGELFF. CDR3 nucleotide sequence: TGTGCCAGCAGCTATGGGACTAGCGGGGTGAACACCGGGGAGCTGTTTTTT.

This clone was counted only a few times. The chain combines TRBV3-1 (or the pseudogene TRBV3-2) with TRBJ2-5, with 9 bases identical to TRBD2. Trimming at V came to 4 bases and at J to 7 bases, leaving 19 bases not matched to a gene. Germline assignment: CDR1 LGHDT and CDR2 YNNKEL (reference sequence). The CDR3 is 18 residues long. This CDR3 reads CASSRKGGGLAGSWTQYF. The CDR3 DNA reads TGTGCCAGCAGCCGGAAGGGTGGGGGGCTAGCGGGGTCCTGGACCCAGTACTTC.

This chain links TRBV6-6 with TRBJ1-3; 9 bases agree with TRBD1. This CDR3 comprises 16 residues. Germline V CDR1 and CDR2: MNHNY, SVGAGI (reference sequence). V lost 6 bases, J lost 4 bases, and 10 bases stayed unmatched. For the CDR3, the DNA is TGTGCCAGCAGGGATTCGGGACAGGGTGCGGGAAACACCATATATTTT. Amino acids: CASRDSGQGAGNTIYF.

J is TRBJ2-2 and V is TRBV19; 8 nucleotides match TRBD1. The CDR3 covers 16 residues. V dropped 7 bases and J dropped 3; count of bases not matched to a gene: 10. Germline V lookup: CDR1 LNHDA, CDR2 SQIVND (reference sequence). The CDR3 nucleotides read TGTGCCAGTATGGCCGGCAGGGGGCGCGACACCGGGGAGCTGTTTTTT. It yields the protein CASMAGRGRDTGELFF.

J is TRBJ2-3 and V is TRBV3-1 (or the pseudogene TRBV3-2); no firm D call. Germline assignment: CDR1 LGHDT and CDR2 YNNKEL (reference sequence). The CDR3 consists of 14 residues. V lost 3 bases and J 1 base, leaving 8 bases between the germline ends. The CDR3 bases are TGTGCCAGCAGCCACGGCAGCGGCACAGATACGCAGTATTTT. This translates into CASSHGSGTDTQYF.

This clone was seen once. V usage is TRBV7-3 and J usage is TRBJ1-6; 12 bases line up with TRBD1. J was trimmed by 9 bases and V by 5 bases; bases with no gene match: 2. Germline V CDR1 and CDR2: SGHTA, FQGTGA. The length of the CDR3 is 14 residues. The CDR3 protein is CASSPGQGASPLHF. CDR3 in DNA: TGTGCCAGCAGCCCGGGACAGGGGGCTTCACCCCTCCACTTT. Filled out from reference TRBV7-3 and TRBJ1-6, the complete variable domain reads GAGVSQTPSNKVTEKGKYVELRCDPISGHTALYWYRQSLGQGPEFLIYFQGTGAADDSGLPNDRFFAVRPEGSVSTLKIQRTERGDSAVYLCASSPGQGASPLHFGNGTRLTVT.

V gene TRBV5-1 combines with J gene TRBJ1-5; 7 bases align to TRBD1. The CDR3 is 15 residues long. Germline V CDR1 and CDR2: SGHRS, YFSETQ. Trimming at V came to 3 bases and at J to 1 base, leaving 4 bases not matched to a gene. CDR3 nucleotide sequence: TGCGCCAGCAGCTCCGGGACAGAAAGCAATCAGCCCCAGCATTTT. This translates into CASSSGTESNQPQHF.

The chain couples TRBV6-1 to TRBJ2-7; 9 nucleotides agree with TRBD1. The length of the CDR3 is 16 residues. With 3 bases clipped from V and 2 bases from J, the junction kept 8 bases outside the gene matches. Per the germline V gene, CDR1 is MNHNS and CDR2 is SASEGT. CDR3 loop: CASSDRGQGKPYEQYF. The CDR3 region has the DNA TGTGCCAGCAGTGATCGGGGACAGGGAAAACCCTACGAGCAGTACTTC.

The rearrangement links TRBV19 to TRBJ1-5; 7 bases match TRBD1. Looked up from germline, CDR1 is LNHDA and CDR2 is SQIVND (reference sequence). The V segment lost 1 base and the J segment 2 bases; nucleotides outside the gene matches: 5. The CDR3 consists of 16 residues. The CDR3 region has the DNA TGTGCCAGTAGTATAGTACAGGGGAGTGGCAATCAGCCCCAGCATTTT. Protein product: CASSIVQGSGNQPQHF.

This chain uses TRBV29-1 with TRBJ2-2; D is perhaps TRBD2 (5 bases). Trimming removed 6 bases from V and 5 bases from J, with 13 bases in between. Germline V CDR1 and CDR2: SQVTM, ANQGSEA. This CDR3 spans 13 amino acids. The CDR3 region has the DNA TGCAGCGTAGCGAGGGAGAGAACCGGGGAGCTGTTTTTT. It translates to CSVARERTGELFF.

The V call is TRBV28, the J call TRBJ1-2; D not resolved. CDR1 MDHEN and CDR2 SYDVKM come from the germline V gene. Trimming removed 5 bases from V and 7 bases from J, with 11 bases in between. The CDR3 totals 12 residues. The CDR3 nucleotides are TGTGCCAGCAGTACGGAGGTGGGTGGCTACACCTTC. Residues: CASSTEVGGYTF.

The chain is built from TRBV5-6 and TRBJ2-3; 13 bases are shared with TRBD2. V was pared by 0 bases and J by 4 bases, with 2 bases of the junction left unmatched. Germline CDR1 is SGHDT and CDR2 is YYEEEE. CDR3 length equals 16 residues. DNA of the CDR3: TGTGCCAGCAGCTTGGGGACTAGCGGGAGTTCAGATACGCAGTATTTT. It specifies CASSLGTSGSSDTQYF.

The chain is built from TRBV10-1 and TRBJ2-1; 7 nucleotides align to TRBD1. The germline V gene encodes CDR1 WNHNN and CDR2 SYGVQD (reference sequence). This CDR3 spans 14 amino acids. With V trimmed by 5 bases and J by 10 bases, 11 bases remained unmatched. This chain's CDR3 is CASSSGQTIGEQFF. The CDR3 bases are TGCGCCAGCAGTTCGGGACAGACGATTGGGGAGCAGTTCTTC.

V gene TRBV27 combines with J gene TRBJ1-5, with D perhaps matching TRBD1 (6 bases). The germline V gene has CDR1 MNHEY and CDR2 SMNVEV (reference sequence). V shed 7 bases and J shed 7 bases, with 23 bases lying between them. CDR3 size: 16 residues. The CDR3 region is CASTLYRGGIEQPQHF. CDR3 bases: TGTGCCAGCACCCTTTATAGGGGGGGGATAGAGCAGCCCCAGCATTTT.

V and J are TRBV19 and TRBJ2-1, with D possibly matching TRBD2 (6 bases). Germline V gene data show CDR1 as LNHDA and CDR2 as SQIVND (reference sequence). The CDR3 consists of 16 residues. V dropped 2 bases and J dropped 10 bases, with 21 bases sitting between them. The CDR3, as DNA: TGTGCCAGTAGTATACGAGGCGGGACTTCGAATCAAGAGCAGTTCTTC. Protein: CASSIRGGTSNQEQFF.

CDR3 bases: TGTGCCATCAGTGAGTCCCAGGGTCAGACAGGGAGAGGAAAACTGTTTTTT. Translated, it gives CAISESQGQTGRGKLFF. The chain uses TRBV10-3 and TRBJ1-4, with 7 bases that match TRBD1. The CDR3 runs to 17 residues. Germline assignment: CDR1 ENHRY and CDR2 SYGVKD. V was clipped by 0 bases and J by 10 bases; unmatched bases: 14.

V usage is TRBV6-4 and J usage is TRBJ2-1, with D possibly TRBD2 on 6 matching bases. Trimming left V 6 bases short and J 4 bases short, with 13 bases between. The CDR3 totals 14 residues. Germline assignment: CDR1 MRHNA and CDR2 SNTAGT. CDR3 nucleotide sequence: TGTGCCAGCAGCCTTAGCGGTGGTTACAATGAGCAGTTCTTC. This sequence encodes CASSLSGGYNEQFF.

The genes are TRBV27 and TRBJ2-5, with D possibly being TRBD1 (6 bases). The CDR3 runs 15 residues. The ends were cut back, 8 bases at V and 1 base at J, with 17 bases in the middle. Germline V gene lookup returns CDR1 MNHEY and CDR2 SMNVEV (reference sequence). The CDR3 coding sequence is TGTGCCAGCTTAAACATAGGACAGAGCCAAGAGACCCAGTACTTC. Translation gives CASLNIGQSQETQYF.

V usage is TRBV18 and J usage is TRBJ1-5; D unresolved. The germline V gene has CDR1 KGHSH and CDR2 LQKENI. The CDR3 extends over 12 amino acids. Trimming left V 1 base short and J 7 bases short, with 5 bases between. CDR3 in amino acids: CASSPRGQPQHF. The CDR3 DNA reads TGTGCCAGCTCACCACGAGGCCAGCCCCAGCATTTT.

This CDR3 reads CASSQRAKGQPQHF. The DNA for the CDR3 is TGCGCCAGCAGTCAAAGGGCTAAGGGGCAGCCCCAGCATTTT. The gene calls are TRBV23-1 and TRBJ1-5; TRBD1 might be the D (5 bases). TRBV23-1 is an ORF, and what it does is uncertain. The CDR3 sequence is 14 residues long. The V and J ends lost 2 bases and 7 bases respectively, with 12 bases between them.

CDR3 loop: CASSQVSSGISYNEQFF. Here the CDR3 DNA reads TGTGCCAGCAGCCAAGTAAGCAGCGGGATCTCCTACAATGAGCAGTTCTTC. The V call is TRBV3-1 (or the pseudogene TRBV3-2), the J call TRBJ2-1; 7 bases fit TRBD2. The ends lost 1 base at V and 0 bases at J; junction bases unmatched: 6. This CDR3 has 17 residues. Germline assignment: CDR1 LGHDT and CDR2 YNNKEL (reference sequence).

This chain links TRBV19 with TRBJ2-7; D is possibly TRBD2 (6 bases). The ends were cut back, 0 bases at V and 0 bases at J, with 6 bases in the middle. The CDR3 has 14 residues. Per the germline V gene, CDR1 is LNHDA and CDR2 is SQIVND (reference sequence). CDR3 in DNA: TGTGCCAGTAGTATAGAGGGGGGCTCCTACGAGCAGTACTTC. It translates to CASSIEGGSYEQYF.

The chain couples TRBV6-5 to TRBJ1-6, with 8 bases matching TRBD1. Germline assignment: CDR1 MNHEY and CDR2 SVGAGI. The CDR3 covers 15 residues. After removal of 2 bases from V and 8 bases from J, the junction contained 5 bases not matched to a gene. In DNA form, the CDR3 reads TGTGCCAGCAGTTACCCTCCGACAGGGGATTCACCCCTCCACTTT. Translated: CASSYPPTGDSPLHF.

To note about this clone: Mismatch with germline at one junction end may stem from a read error. The V call is TRBV7-7, the J call TRBJ2-3; D gene ambiguous. This CDR3 contains 14 residues. Germline V gene data show CDR1 as SSHAT and CDR2 as FNYEAQ (reference sequence). The CDR3 DNA reads as TGTGCTAGCAGCTTTGGGTACGGGACAGATACGCAGTATTTT. Amino acids: CASSFGYGTDTQYF. The full variable domain, rest sourced from reference TRBV7-7 and TRBJ2-3, is GAGVSQSPRYKVTKRGQDVTLRCDPISSHATLYWYQQALGQGPEFLTYFNYEAQPDKSGLPSDRFSAERPEGSISTLTIQRTEQRDSAMYRCASSFGYGTDTQYFGPGTRLTVL.